The present T cell receptor beta chain was sequenced within a study of T cells in localized non-small cell lung cancer. Findings and limits, study-wide: Tumor samples were not multi-region, leaving intratumor heterogeneity unexcluded. Blood T cell density predicted longer survival; adjacent-lung clonality, shorter.

The CDR3 is 16 amino acids. The ends lost 5 bases at V and 4 bases at J; junction bases unmatched: 11. Germline V CDR1 and CDR2: MNHEY, SMNVEV (reference sequence). Measured with immunoSEQ multiplex PCR; TCRdb has only the in-frame clones, and not every one. The repertoire holds some 140,000 clones, with around 89% as singletons. About this clone: As yet, its antigen is unknown.

The starting material was peripheral blood, obtained before any cancer treatment. This clonotype was obtained from a female donor at least 60 years old with stage I lung adenocarcinoma. The chain uses TRBV27 and TRBJ1-1; TRBD1 matches at 9 bases. The CDR3 loop reads CASSIVQGARGTEAFF. The CDR3 bases are TGTGCCAGCAGTATTGTACAGGGGGCGCGGGGCACTGAAGCTTTCTTT.